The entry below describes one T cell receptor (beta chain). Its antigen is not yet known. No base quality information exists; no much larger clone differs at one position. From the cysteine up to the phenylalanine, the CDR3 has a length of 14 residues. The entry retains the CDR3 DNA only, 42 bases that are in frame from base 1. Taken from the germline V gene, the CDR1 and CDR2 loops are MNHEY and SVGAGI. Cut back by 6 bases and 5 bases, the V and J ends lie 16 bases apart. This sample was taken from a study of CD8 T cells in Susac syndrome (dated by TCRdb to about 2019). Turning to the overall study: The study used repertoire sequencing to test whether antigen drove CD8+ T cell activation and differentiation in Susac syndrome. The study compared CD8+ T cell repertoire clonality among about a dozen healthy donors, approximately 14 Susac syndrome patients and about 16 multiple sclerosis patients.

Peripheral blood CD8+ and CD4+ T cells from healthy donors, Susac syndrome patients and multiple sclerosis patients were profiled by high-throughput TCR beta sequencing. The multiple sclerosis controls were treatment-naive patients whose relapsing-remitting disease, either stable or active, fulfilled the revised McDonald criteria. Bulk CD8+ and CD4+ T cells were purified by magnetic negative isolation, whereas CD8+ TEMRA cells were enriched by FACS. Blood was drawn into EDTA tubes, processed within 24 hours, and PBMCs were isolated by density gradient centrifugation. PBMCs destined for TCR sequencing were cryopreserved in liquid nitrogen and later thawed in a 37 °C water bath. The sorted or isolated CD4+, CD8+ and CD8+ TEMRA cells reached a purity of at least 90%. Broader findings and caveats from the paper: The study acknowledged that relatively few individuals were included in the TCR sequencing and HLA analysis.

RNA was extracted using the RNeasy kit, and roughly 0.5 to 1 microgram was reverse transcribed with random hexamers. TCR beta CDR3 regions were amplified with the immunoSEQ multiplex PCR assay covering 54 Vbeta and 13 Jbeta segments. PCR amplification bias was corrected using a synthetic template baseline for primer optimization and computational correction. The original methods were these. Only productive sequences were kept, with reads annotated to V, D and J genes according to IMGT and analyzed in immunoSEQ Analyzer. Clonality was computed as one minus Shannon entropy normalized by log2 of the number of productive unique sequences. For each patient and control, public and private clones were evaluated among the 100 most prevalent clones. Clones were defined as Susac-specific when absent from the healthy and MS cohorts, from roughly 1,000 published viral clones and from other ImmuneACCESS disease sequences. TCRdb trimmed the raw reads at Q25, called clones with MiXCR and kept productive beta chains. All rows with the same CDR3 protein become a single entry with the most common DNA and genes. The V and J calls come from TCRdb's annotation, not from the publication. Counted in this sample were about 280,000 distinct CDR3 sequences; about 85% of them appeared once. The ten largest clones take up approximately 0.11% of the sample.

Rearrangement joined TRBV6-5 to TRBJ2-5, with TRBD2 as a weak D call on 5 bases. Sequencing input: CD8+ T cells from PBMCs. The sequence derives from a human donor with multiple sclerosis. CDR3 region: CASSHGWETETQYF. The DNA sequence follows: TGTGCCAGCAGCCACGGTTGGGAGACGGAGACCCAGTACTTC.